The 30 T cell receptor beta chains below come from one sample, sequenced in a study of CD8+CD57+ T cells in acquired aplastic anemia. The template for TCR beta VDJ and CDR3 sequence profiling was genomic DNA. TCRdb itself ran the reads through MiXCR, one entry per CDR3 protein. Seen here are over 200,000 distinct CDR3 sequences, under 65% observed once, and the top ten hold about 29%. The sequenced sample was sorted CD4+, CD8+, or CD8+CD57+ T cells (not recorded which) from PBMCs. The receptors shown here come from a human donor in good health.

CDR3 coding DNA: TGTGCCAGCAGCGTAGCTACGAGGGGTTCTGGGGCCAACGTCCTGACTTTC. Translating it yields CASSVATRGSGANVLTF. The chain employs TRBV9 and TRBJ2-6; D tentatively reads TRBD1 or TRBD2 (5 bases each). The CDR3 has 17 residues. Germline loops: CDR1 SGDLS, CDR2 YYNGEE. Trimming stripped 0 bases from V and 1 base from J, with 11 bases between.

This clonotype was observed once. The chain combines TRBV3-1 with TRBJ2-3; 9 positions match TRBD2. The germline V gene has CDR1 LGHDT and CDR2 YNNKEL (reference sequence). After removal of 0 bases from V and 11 bases from J, the junction contained 9 bases not matched to a gene. This CDR3 spans 15 amino acids. The CDR3 protein is CASSQDRSAGGVQYF. In DNA form, the CDR3 reads TGTGCCAGCAGCCAAGATCGATCGGCGGGGGGGGTGCAGTATTTT.

V usage is TRBV9 and J usage is TRBJ1-1; no clear D gene. The V and J ends lost 4 bases and 3 bases respectively, with 16 bases between them. CDR1 and CDR2 from the germline V gene are SGDLS and YYNGEE. This CDR3 comprises 15 residues. Written as DNA, the CDR3 is TGTGCCAGCAGCCAAGGAGCCCGGTGGCACACTGAAGCTTTCTTT. Its protein product is CASSQGARWHTEAFF.

This clonotype appeared many times. The chain uses TRBV30 and TRBJ2-1; TRBD2 might be the D (5 bases). Looked up from germline, CDR1 is GTSNPN and CDR2 is SVGIG (reference sequence). The CDR3 totals 13 residues. The V end was cut by 0 bases, the J end by 7 bases, with 10 bases between. This CDR3 reads CAWSVPGGNEQFF. The CDR3 DNA reads TGTGCCTGGAGTGTACCGGGCGGGAATGAGCAGTTCTTC. Full variable domain (missing parts from reference TRBV30 and TRBJ2-1): SQTIHQWPATLVQPVGSPLSLECTVEGTSNPNLYWYRQAAGRGLQLLFYSVGIGQISSEVPQNLSASRPQDRQFILSSKKLLLSDSGFYLCAWSVPGGNEQFFGPGTRLTVL.

J is TRBJ1-2 and V is TRBV20-1; perhaps TRBD1 as D (6 bases). The CDR3 consists of 13 residues. The germline V gene encodes CDR1 DFQATT and CDR2 SNEGSKA (reference sequence). The ends were cut back, 0 bases at V and 8 bases at J, with 13 bases in the middle. CDR3 nucleotide sequence: TGCAGTGCTAGAGATTTGGGGGGCTGGGGCTACACCTTC. This gives the protein CSARDLGGWGYTF.

The V call is TRBV5-5, the J call TRBJ2-3; D possibly corresponds to TRBD1 (6 bases). The germline V gene encodes CDR1 SGHKS and CDR2 YYEKEE (reference sequence). CDR3 length equals 15 residues. V dropped 0 bases and J dropped 1 base, with 9 bases sitting between them. The chain's CDR3 is CASSLAPGGTDTQYF. DNA of the CDR3: TGTGCCAGCAGCTTGGCACCAGGGGGCACAGATACGCAGTATTTT.

This clonotype has ten or more counts. V and J are TRBV6-6 and TRBJ1-1, with D possibly matching TRBD1 (5 bases). In germline, CDR1 is MNHNY, CDR2 SVGAGI (reference sequence). The CDR3 contains 12 residues. The V end lost 7 bases, the J end lost 5 bases, and 11 bases lay between the germline ends. The CDR3 loop reads CASTPGGTEAFF. The CDR3, as DNA: TGTGCCAGCACCCCCGGGGGTACTGAAGCTTTCTTT.

This chain connects TRBV11-2 to TRBJ1-1; D gene unclear. Germline V gives CDR1 SGHAT, CDR2 FQNNGV. The CDR3 totals 18 residues. Trimming took 1 base from V and 2 from J, leaving 20 bases between them. CDR3 sequence (DNA): TGTGCCAGCAGCTTAGGGGCAGAGGTGGGATCTAATAACACTGAAGCTTTCTTT. This encodes CASSLGAEVGSNNTEAFF.

This clonotype was found many times. The chain uses TRBV6-1 and TRBJ2-1; D is possibly TRBD1 (5 bases). Per the germline V gene, CDR1 is MNHNS and CDR2 is SASEGT. Deletions cut 4 bases from V and 5 bases from J, with 12 bases between. CDR3 length: 14 amino acids. CDR3 residues: CASSADRNNNEQFF. The CDR3 bases are TGTGCCAGCAGTGCTGACAGAAACAACAATGAGCAGTTCTTC.

The count of this clonotype is one. The chain joins TRBV2 to TRBJ2-7; no clear D gene. Deletions cut 8 bases from V and 0 bases from J, with 11 bases between. The CDR3 loop spans 13 amino acids. Germline CDR1 is SNHLY and CDR2 is FYNNEI. CDR3 in DNA: TGTGCCAGCCACGGAGACAACTCCTACGAGCAGTACTTC. Protein: CASHGDNSYEQYF.

A few counts support this clonotype. The chain recombines TRBV10-3 with TRBJ1-2; 7 nucleotides match TRBD1. The CDR3 totals 15 residues. CDR1 and CDR2 from the germline V gene are ENHRY and SYGVKD. V was clipped by 3 bases and J by 0 bases; unmatched bases: 4. CDR3 residues: CAISDQGTANYGYTF. The CDR3 nucleotides are TGTGCCATCAGTGACCAGGGGACAGCTAACTATGGCTACACCTTC.

This chain joins TRBV2 and TRBJ1-2, with TRBD1 identical over 9 bases. This CDR3 spans 14 amino acids. V shed 4 bases, J shed 6 bases, and the junction held 6 bases outside the gene matches. CDR1 is SNHLY and CDR2 is FYNNEI in the germline V gene. The CDR3 sequence is CASSGDRVGHGYTF. The DNA for the CDR3 is TGTGCCAGCAGTGGGGACAGGGTTGGGCATGGCTACACCTTC.

The chain carries TRBV7-8 and TRBJ2-7, with unresolved D. V lost 2 bases and J lost 2, with 4 bases in between. The CDR3 spans 12 residues. Germline CDR1 and CDR2: SGHVS and FQNEAQ. CDR3 nucleotide sequence: TGTGCCAGCAGCTTATTCGCCTACGAGCAGTACTTC. Its protein is CASSLFAYEQYF.

V and J are TRBV7-2 and TRBJ2-7; 12 bases align to TRBD1. Germline V gene lookup returns CDR1 SGHTA and CDR2 FQGNSA. The CDR3 is 15 amino acids. After removal of 1 base from V and 6 bases from J, the junction contained 4 bases not matched to a gene. This CDR3 is CASSLGGTGGREQYF. Written as DNA, the CDR3 is TGTGCCAGCAGCTTAGGAGGGACAGGGGGCCGCGAGCAGTACTTC. Combining the CDR3 with reference TRBV7-2 and TRBJ2-7 gives the whole variable domain GAGVSQSPSNKVTEKGKDVELRCDPISGHTALYWYRQSLGQGLEFLIYFQGNSAPDKSGLPSDRFSAERTGGSVSTLTIQRTQQEDSAVYLCASSLGGTGGREQYFGPGTRLTVT.

This clonotype came up many times. This chain links TRBV7-6 with TRBJ2-1, with 8 bases fitting TRBD2. This CDR3 is 16 amino acids long. The germline V gene encodes CDR1 SGHVS and CDR2 FNYEAQ. Trimming took 1 base from V and 8 from J; bases not matched to a gene: 10. The CDR3: CASSLGFREGPYEQFF. In nucleotides, the CDR3 is TGTGCCAGCAGCTTAGGATTTCGGGAGGGCCCCTATGAGCAGTTCTTC.

The chain links TRBV29-1 to TRBJ2-7; D is ambiguous. The ends were cut back, 8 bases at V and 3 bases at J, with 8 bases in the middle. Germline V gene lookup returns CDR1 SQVTM and CDR2 ANQGSEA. This CDR3 comprises 10 residues. DNA of the CDR3: TGCAGCTTGCTGGGCTACGAGCAGTACTTC. Amino acids: CSLLGYEQYF.

The chain employs TRBV4-3 and TRBJ1-6; 10 bases are a match to TRBD1. Germline V gives CDR1 LGHNA, CDR2 YSLEER. The trim removed 5 bases at V and 7 bases at J, leaving 5 bases unmatched. The CDR3 sequence is 15 residues long. The CDR3 spells CASSVDRGPNSPLHF. The CDR3 DNA is TGCGCCAGCAGCGTAGACAGGGGGCCCAATTCACCCCTCCACTTT.

This chain connects TRBV2 to TRBJ1-5; perhaps TRBD1 as D (6 bases). The CDR3 is 16 residues long. Germline V gives CDR1 SNHLY, CDR2 FYNNEI. V was pared by 6 bases and J by 1 base, with 16 bases between. CDR3 loop: CASSPLGGVSNQPQHF. CDR3 sequence (DNA): TGTGCCAGCAGCCCGTTAGGGGGGGTCAGCAATCAGCCCCAGCATTTT.

In DNA form, the CDR3 reads TGTGCCATGAGGGACTCCTACGAGCAGTACTTC. This gives the protein CAMRDSYEQYF. The gene calls are TRBV10-3 and TRBJ2-7; D may be TRBD2 (5 bases). In germline, CDR1 is ENHRY, CDR2 SYGVKD. Trimming took off 9 bases at V and 0 bases at J, with 6 bases between the two ends. The length of the CDR3 is 11 residues.

This chain joins TRBV25-1 and TRBJ2-5; 7 bases map to TRBD2. CDR3 size: 16 residues. Germline-derived CDR1 and CDR2 are MGHDK and SYGVNS. V lost 2 bases to trimming and J lost 5 bases; unmatched junction nucleotides: 11. The CDR3 nucleotides are TGTGCCAGCAGTGAAATCCGGGGGGTACATAGGGAGACCCAGTACTTC. Amino acids: CASSEIRGVHRETQYF.

The chain has TRBV20-1 and TRBJ1-5; perhaps TRBD1 as D (5 bases). Germline V gene sequence: CDR1 DFQATT, CDR2 SNEGSKA (reference sequence). There are 15 residues in the CDR3. Trimming took 0 bases from V and 0 from J, leaving 9 bases between them. The CDR3 spells CSARDRGRSNQPQHF. Written as DNA, the CDR3 is TGCAGTGCTAGAGATAGGGGACGTAGCAATCAGCCCCAGCATTTT.

V and J are TRBV7-6 and TRBJ2-7; D is ambiguous. Deletions cut 5 bases from V and 7 bases from J, with 21 bases between. Germline CDR1 is SGHVS and CDR2 is FNYEAQ. The CDR3 covers 15 residues. The CDR3 region is CASSNTGSPSREQYF. As DNA, the CDR3 is TGTGCCAGCAGCAACACGGGTAGCCCCTCGAGGGAGCAGTACTTC.

CDR3 in amino acids: CASSPAGTAYYEQYF. The CDR3 DNA reads TGTGCCAGCTCACCTGCCGGGACAGCATATTACGAGCAGTACTTC. This sequence joins TRBV18 and TRBJ2-7; 7 bases agree with TRBD1. CDR3 length: 15 amino acids. The V gene end was trimmed by 3 bases and the J gene end by 4 bases; junction bases not matched to a gene: 9. CDR1 and CDR2 from the germline V gene are KGHSH and LQKENI.

The chain has TRBV5-1 and TRBJ2-6; TRBD1 agrees at 7 bases. The V gene end was trimmed by 2 bases and the J gene end by 0 bases; junction bases not matched to a gene: 5. CDR1 is SGHRS and CDR2 is YFSETQ in the germline V gene. This CDR3 comprises 17 residues. The CDR3 is CASSLGQARSGANVLTF. CDR3 coding DNA: TGCGCCAGCAGCTTAGGACAGGCACGCTCTGGGGCCAACGTCCTGACTTTC.

The CDR3 is CASNQGAGANVLTF. In DNA form, the CDR3 reads TGTGCCAGTAACCAGGGGGCCGGGGCCAACGTCCTGACTTTC. This chain connects TRBV19 to TRBJ2-6; 8 nucleotides line up with TRBD1. The CDR3 is made up of 14 amino acids. CDR1 is LNHDA and CDR2 is SQIVND in the germline V gene (reference sequence). V was clipped by 7 bases and J by 4 bases; unmatched bases: 3.

V and J are TRBV10-1 and TRBJ1-3; no clear D. Trimming removed 3 bases from V and 6 bases from J, with 9 bases in between. The CDR3 is made up of 13 amino acids. CDR1 and CDR2 from the germline V gene are WNHNN and SYGVQD (reference sequence). Written as DNA, the CDR3 is TGCGCCAGCAGTGAAGGTCCAGAAAACACCATATATTTT. Its translation: CASSEGPENTIYF.

In DNA form, the CDR3 reads TGTGCCAGCAGCCAAGCAGGCACTAGCGGGGGCTACACCTTC. The encoded protein is CASSQAGTSGGYTF. The chain employs TRBV3-1 and TRBJ1-2; D gene ambiguous. CDR3 length: 14 amino acids. Germline-derived CDR1 and CDR2 are LGHDT and YNNKEL (reference sequence). Trimming removed 1 base at V and 8 bases at J, with 14 bases between.

This clonotype is a singleton in its sample. The chain recombines TRBV13 with TRBJ2-5; 8 bases are shared with TRBD1. Germline trimming cut 1 base from V and 7 bases from J; bases unmatched to any gene: 8. CDR3 length: 15 residues. Per germline, CDR1 PRHDT and CDR2 FYEKMQ (reference sequence). CDR3 nucleotide sequence: TGTGCCAGCAGCTTAGCGCACTTAACAGGGGGGACCCAGTACTTC. Translated, it gives CASSLAHLTGGTQYF.

In the case of this clonotype: This may be a read error: a much more frequent sequence differs by one nucleotide. The chain couples TRBV20-1 to TRBJ2-7; no reliable D call. V lost 1 base to trimming and J lost 6 bases, with 7 bases between them. The CDR3 sequence is 11 residues long. From germline, CDR1 is DFQATT and CDR2 SNEGSKA (reference sequence). The CDR3 sequence: CSARVPCEQYF. The CDR3, as DNA: TGCAGTGCTAGAGTCCCATGCGAGCAGTACTTC.

This chain joins TRBV10-3 and TRBJ1-3; 11 nucleotides agree with TRBD1. The CDR3 consists of 16 residues. Losses at the gene ends were 3 bases for V and 7 bases for J; bases not matched to a gene: 8. Germline V gene data show CDR1 as ENHRY and CDR2 as SYGVKD. CDR3 bases: TGTGCCATCAGTGACTCCGGACAGGGGGCAACGAACACCATATATTTT. Encoded protein: CAISDSGQGATNTIYF.